These T cell receptor beta chains were read from a single sample in a study of type 1 regulatory T cells. These TCRs are of unknown antigen specificity. One entry per CDR3 protein, called by TCRdb with MiXCR from the reads. The table includes approximately 42,000 distinct CDR3 sequences, about 12% detected once. The sequencing input was cultured non-Tr1 T cells, either the whole culture or a sorted T cell fraction (not recorded which). The receptors originated from a human donor in good health. The CDR3 runs from the conserved cysteine through the conserved F or W. Fields, in order: V gene, J gene, CDR3 protein.

TRBV28	TRBJ1-5	CASSWGRGHQPQHF
TRBV20-1	TRBJ2-1	CSAESPPSNEQFF
TRBV3-1	TRBJ1-1	CASSQSGIGEAFF
TRBV28	TRBJ2-1	CASRPTGYNEQFF
TRBV7-6	TRBJ1-4	CASSRAPNEKLFF
TRBV5-1	TRBJ2-1	CASSPWEIANNEQFF
TRBV5-1	TRBJ2-7	CASSGTSGYEQYF
TRBV12-3/TRBV12-4	TRBJ2-7	CASSPYTGHEQYF
TRBV5-1	TRBJ2-7	CASSSYIGGGYHEQYF
TRBV2	TRBJ1-4	CASSFFVGAEKLFF
TRBV12-3/TRBV12-4	TRBJ2-1	CASISRAGDSNEQFF
TRBV2	TRBJ2-1	CASSALAGVDEQFF
TRBV20-1	TRBJ1-1	CSARGGREFQAFF
TRBV5-5	TRBJ2-1	CASSSQGPYNEQFF
TRBV7-2	TRBJ2-1	CASSPQRVQFF
TRBV7-9	TRBJ1-1	CASSFWQGVPWNTEAFF
TRBV11-2	TRBJ2-7	CASSLEIISEQYF
TRBV11-3	TRBJ2-7	CASSFYICSARKSSYEQYF
TRBV9	TRBJ2-6	CASSVSGANVLTF
TRBV28	TRBJ1-1	CASSPGGRRNTEAFF
TRBV29-1	TRBJ2-7	CSVYEGVREQYF
TRBV20-1	TRBJ2-3	CSAQRLAGGADTQYF
TRBV3-1	TRBJ2-1	CASQTIAGGGGEQFF
TRBV30	TRBJ1-6	CAGGGGQRGSPLHF
TRBV7-2	TRBJ2-1	CASSPGLSYNEQFF
TRBV20-1	TRBJ1-6	CSARTGVRSPLHF
TRBV30	TRBJ2-3	CAWSATGGWADTQYF
TRBV27	TRBJ2-5	CASSRRLAGGGETQYF
TRBV6-1	TRBJ2-7	CASSENREQYF
TRBV18	TRBJ1-1	CASSPLISGGKNTEAFF
TRBV5-1	TRBJ2-7	CASSLGDASTYEQYF
TRBV5-1	TRBJ2-7	CASSLVAGVLREQYF
TRBV5-6	TRBJ2-5	CASSLLVTQETQYF
TRBV30	TRBJ1-5	CAWSDQSNQPQHF
TRBV10-3	TRBJ2-1	CAIRGDRNNEQFF
TRBV28	TRBJ2-3	CASSFPQDTQYF
TRBV7-6	TRBJ2-7	CASSSQEGRDQEQYF
TRBV23-1	TRBJ2-1	CASSQGLAGPSYNEQFF
TRBV10-3	TRBJ1-1	CAISEHSGALGTEAFF
TRBV18	TRBJ2-1	CASSRRGDRSDEQFF